Listed here are 16 T cell receptor beta chains from one sample, sequenced in a study of human T cells and chemical hapten exposure (dated by TCRdb to the early 2020s). The library was built by means of 5' RACE. Sequencing took place on an Illumina MiSeq. TCRdb redid the processing of the public reads, applying fastp at Q25 and MiXCR, and retained in-frame beta chains. Identical CDR3 proteins give one entry, which carries the most common genes and DNA. The sample table contains 81,000 or so distinct CDR3 sequences; only one count was recorded for under 10% of them. The top ten hold about 2.1% of the sample. Total RNA was extracted from unfractionated whole blood that had been collected in Tempus Blood RNA tubes. The origin of the receptors is a male donor in good health.

This clonotype has a handful of counts. The chain employs TRBV7-9 and TRBJ2-6, with D uncertain. CDR3 length: 14 amino acids. CDR1 and CDR2 (germline): SEHNR, FQNEAQ (reference sequence). Trimming left V 8 bases short and J 0 bases short, with 8 bases between. The chain's CDR3 is CASPIGSGANVLTF. DNA for the CDR3: TGTGCCAGCCCTATCGGCTCTGGGGCCAACGTCCTGACTTTC.

The sample holds many counts of this clonotype. This chain connects TRBV20-1 to TRBJ2-5; 8 bases align to TRBD2. Germline V lookup: CDR1 DFQATT, CDR2 SNEGSKA (reference sequence). The CDR3 spans 15 residues. V lost 1 base, J lost 5 bases, and 9 bases stayed unmatched. This CDR3 reads CSARAPARGGETQYF. The CDR3 nucleotides read TGCAGTGCTAGAGCCCCAGCCCGGGGGGGGGAGACCCAGTACTTC.

This clonotype has ten or more counts. CDR3 nucleotide sequence: TGTGCCAGCAGCGAGGCGGCCTTCACAGATACGCAGTATTTT. It specifies CASSEAAFTDTQYF. This sequence joins TRBV12-3 or TRBV12-4 and TRBJ2-3; no reliable D call. The CDR3 is 14 amino acids. Trimming pared 6 bases from V and 2 bases from J, leaving 12 bases between.

This clonotype was seen a handful of times. The rearrangement joins TRBV5-6 to TRBJ2-5; D not resolved. The germline V gene encodes CDR1 SGHDT and CDR2 YYEEEE. V lost 4 bases and J lost 4, with 8 bases in between. The CDR3 extends over 12 amino acids. CDR3 sequence (DNA): TGTGCCAGCAGCATCCCGGCAGAGACCCAGTACTTC. Encoded protein: CASSIPAETQYF. The full variable domain, its missing parts supplied by reference TRBV5-6 and TRBJ2-5, is DAGVTQSPTHLIKTRGQQVTLRCSPKSGHDTVSWYQQALGQGPQFIFQYYEEEERQRGNFPDRFSGHQFPNYSSELNVNALLLGDSALYLCASSIPAETQYFGPGTRLLVL.

This sequence joins TRBV7-9 and TRBJ1-6, with 10 bases matching TRBD1. CDR1 and CDR2 from the germline V gene are SEHNR and FQNEAQ (reference sequence). Trimming took 6 bases from V and 1 from J; bases not matched to a gene: 6. This CDR3 contains 17 residues. Written as DNA, the CDR3 is TGTGCCAGCAGTCGACGGGACAGGGGATCCTATAATTCACCCCTCCACTTT. Its translation is CASSRRDRGSYNSPLHF.

This clonotype was seen a few times. V usage is TRBV12-3 or TRBV12-4 and J usage is TRBJ2-7; D is possibly TRBD1 or TRBD2 (5 bases each). The CDR3 totals 12 residues. V dropped 6 bases and J dropped 3 bases, with 9 bases sitting between them. The CDR3 DNA reads TGTGCCAGCAGGGGGGAAAACTACGAGCAGTACTTC. Residues: CASRGENYEQYF.

The chain combines TRBV2 with TRBJ2-3; 8 positions match TRBD2. V shed 3 bases, J shed 5 bases, and the junction held 7 bases outside the gene matches. Germline V gene lookup returns CDR1 SNHLY and CDR2 FYNNEI. The CDR3 is 15 amino acids. The CDR3 DNA reads TGTGCCAGCAGTGAGGAGAGCGGGGGCCTAGATACGCAGTATTTT. This gives the protein CASSEESGGLDTQYF. Together with reference TRBV2 and TRBJ2-3, the CDR3 gives the full variable domain: EPEVTQTPSHQVTQMGQEVILRCVPISNHLYFYWYRQILGQKVEFLVSFYNNEISEKSEIFDDQFSVERPDGSNFTLKIRSTKLEDSAMYFCASSEESGGLDTQYFGPGTRLTVL.

Many counts were recorded for this clonotype. The chain couples TRBV19 to TRBJ1-5; TRBD1 is a possible D gene (5 bases). From germline, CDR1 is LNHDA and CDR2 SQIVND (reference sequence). The V gene lost 2 bases and the J gene lost 1 base, with 12 bases spanning the gap. The CDR3 has 16 amino acids. The DNA of the CDR3 is TGTGCCAGTAGTATAATCAGGGTAAACAGCAATCAGCCCCAGCATTTT. Its translation is CASSIIRVNSNQPQHF.

The CDR3 DNA sequence: TGTGCTAGTGGTTCTGGACAGGGTATCCACGAGCAGTACTTC. Residues: CASGSGQGIHEQYF. The V and J genes are TRBV12-5 and TRBJ2-7; 8 bases map to TRBD1. Germline V CDR1 and CDR2: LGHNT, FRNRAP. Losses at the gene ends were 4 bases for V and 5 bases for J; bases not matched to a gene: 7. The CDR3 has 14 residues.

This clonotype was counted at least ten times. V gene TRBV20-1 combines with J gene TRBJ2-1; 7 positions match TRBD1. V shed 6 bases, J shed 5 bases, and the junction held 13 bases outside the gene matches. CDR1 and CDR2 (germline): DFQATT, SNEGSKA (reference sequence). This CDR3 comprises 15 residues. The CDR3 sequence: CSADPRQGRNNEQFF. The CDR3 bases are TGCAGTGCAGACCCACGACAGGGCCGCAACAATGAGCAGTTCTTC.

This chain links TRBV29-1 with TRBJ2-1, with D possibly TRBD2 on 5 matching bases. V was shortened by 7 bases and J by 0 bases, with 16 bases between the two germline ends. The CDR3 loop spans 15 amino acids. In germline, CDR1 is SQVTM, CDR2 ANQGSEA. The CDR3 nucleotides are TGCAGCGCTTTACCCGGGGAAAACTCCTACAATGAGCAGTTCTTC. This translates into CSALPGENSYNEQFF.

This clonotype came up many times. CDR3 region: CASSQRTVSYNEQFF. The DNA of the CDR3 is TGCGCCAGCAGCCAACGGACAGTTTCCTACAATGAGCAGTTCTTC. The V call is TRBV4-3, the J call TRBJ2-1; TRBD1 is a possible D gene (6 bases). Germline CDR1 is LGHNA and CDR2 is YSLEER. The CDR3 extends over 15 amino acids. V was pared by 2 bases and J by 1 base, with 9 bases between.

The rearrangement uses TRBV5-4 and TRBJ2-2; D uncertain. The CDR3 sequence is 15 residues long. The V gene lost 0 bases and the J gene lost 0 bases, with 6 bases spanning the gap. The V gene's germline CDR1 is SGHNT and CDR2 YYREEE (reference sequence). The CDR3 DNA sequence: TGTGCCAGCAGCTTGGACAGAACGAACACCGGGGAGCTGTTTTTT. Residues: CASSLDRTNTGELFF.

This clonotype was picked up many times. V and J are TRBV6-6 and TRBJ2-7; possibly TRBD1 for D (6 bases). The CDR3 covers 13 residues. CDR1 MNHNY and CDR2 SVGAGI come from the germline V gene (reference sequence). Trimming stripped 0 bases from V and 5 bases from J, with 8 bases between. The CDR3 coding sequence is TGTGCCAGCAGTTACTCGCGGACAGACGAGCAGTACTTC. This translates into CASSYSRTDEQYF.

Regarding this clonotype: A much more abundant neighbour one base away suggests this may be a read error. The chain has TRBV7-8 and TRBJ2-3, with 11 bases that match TRBD2. The CDR3 totals 18 residues. Germline CDR1 reads SGHVS; CDR2 reads FQNEAQ. The V gene end was trimmed by 2 bases and the J gene end by 4 bases; junction bases not matched to a gene: 11. CDR3 region: CASSLMTSGTGGSDTQYF. CDR3 coding DNA: TGTGCCAGCAGCTTAATGACTAGCGGGACGGGGGGCTCAGATACGCAGTATTTT.

CDR3 in DNA: TGTGCCAGCAGCTTGGGCCAAACAGGGGGCACTGAAGCTTTCTTT. The encoded protein is CASSLGQTGGTEAFF. The rearrangement joins TRBV5-4 to TRBJ1-1; 8 nucleotides agree with TRBD1. V shed 0 bases and J 4 bases; nucleotides not matched to a gene: 5. Germline V gives CDR1 SGHNT, CDR2 YYREEE (reference sequence). CDR3 length: 15 amino acids. Supplemented by reference TRBV5-4 and TRBJ1-1, the full variable domain reads ETGVTQSPTHLIKTRGQQVTLRCSSQSGHNTVSWYQQALGQGPQFIFQYYREEENGRGNFPPRFSGLQFPNYSSELNVNALELDDSALYLCASSLGQTGGTEAFFGQGTRLTVV.